This T cell receptor beta chain was obtained from a study of blood T cells in healthy people across ages. Sample-barcoded 5' priming and a J-beta primer mix drove a second PCR of about 6 to 11 cycles. TCRdb ran MiXCR on the 5' RACE reads and lists one entry per CDR3 protein. The repertoire has 600,000 to 850,000 distinct CDR3 sequences, 40% to 45% of them found once; the top ten carry around 20%. Extractions gave at least 6 micrograms of total RNA per sample. CDR3 length equals 12 residues. V dropped 6 bases and J dropped 5 bases, with 8 bases sitting between them. Germline lookup yields CDR1 SEHNR and CDR2 FQNEAQ (reference sequence).

J is TRBJ2-1 and V is TRBV7-9; the D is unclear. This receptor was taken from a woman aged 60-70 years in good health. The sample consisted of blood. The CDR3 coding sequence is TGTGCCAGCAGTTATGGGGACAATGAGCAGTTCTTC. Translating it yields CASSYGDNEQFF.